This TCR beta chain was recorded in a study of STAT5B mutations in CD4+ large granular lymphocyte leukemia. Overall study findings and caveats: TRBV06-family usage was enriched in top patient clones (8/27) versus controls (2/35).

This was a survey-level run. Only in-frame clones appear in the TCRdb table, and some are missing; sequencing was by immunoSEQ multiplex PCR. The sample has about 40,000 clones, more than 80% seen once; the top ten hold around 3.5%. With respect to this clone: The antigen remains undetermined.

Germline CDR1 reads SGHNT; CDR2 reads YENEEA. The CDR3 consists of 16 residues. V lost 5 bases, J lost 0 bases, and 16 bases lay in between. This TCR was sampled from a human donor in good health. V and J are TRBV11-3 and TRBJ1-2; no clear D gene. Specimen: CD4+ T cells from blood buffy coats. CDR3 in DNA: TGTGCCAGCAGCCAGGAGGGCCGCGGGGCTAACTATGGCTACACCTTC. As protein: CASSQEGRGANYGYTF.